This section outlines one TCR beta chain sequence together with its context. Per the authors' pipeline: Amplification from reference gene primers served as the basis for estimated nucleated cell counts. Sequenced by immunoSEQ multiplex PCR; TCRdb stores in-frame clones only, minus some. The V and J calls and clone size are taken from that table; D and trimming were inferred from the DNA. The sample yields fewer than 300,000 clones, under 95% seen once. This sample was taken from a study of blood T cell repertoires in COVID-19. The overall study: There were acute and convalescent COVID-19 samples, and they came from the United States, Italy and Spain.

This CDR3 comprises 16 residues. Recruitment covered about 25 US areas and drew participants whose ages spanned roughly 18 to 90 years. Grouping used clinical history reported by participants in a survey and questionnaire. The sequence came from a woman in her 40s with acute COVID-19. Specimen: PBMCs or T cells enriched from blood (not recorded which). The V gene is TRBV21-1, the J gene TRBJ2-4; the D segment call TRBD1 is taken from the table without a DNA check. TRBV21-1 is termed a pseudogene. The CDR3 here is CASSKCRPVNKNIQYF. The CDR3 DNA is TGTGCCAGCAGCAAATGCAGGCCGGTGAATAAAAACATTCAGTACTTC.